Presented here are 9 T cell receptor beta chains from one specimen sequenced in a study of beta chain features in type 1 diabetes. Whole-study results and caveats: All four CD4+ subsets of Type 1 diabetes patients contained TCRB CDR3s that were moderately but significantly shorter.

Of the isolated RNA, all was reverse transcribed, and so the sequenced material was expressed TCRB transcripts. The data were produced by immunoSEQ multiplex PCR, yet TCRdb's version contains in-frame clones alone and is incomplete. Here the sample spans approximately 250,000 clones, less than 30% being singletons. No antigen is known for these receptors. Sequencing was performed on naive CD4+ T cells from blood. All receptors derive from a woman aged 25-40 years with type 1 diabetes.

The chain uses TRBV7-3 and TRBJ2-1; 8 nucleotides align to TRBD2. The CDR3 sequence is 15 residues long. Germline V gives CDR1 SGHTA, CDR2 FQGTGA. Trimming took 5 bases from V and 6 from J; bases not matched to a gene: 9. CDR3 nucleotides: TGTGCCAGCAGCGAGAAGACCGGGACTAGCAATGAGCAGTTCTTC. This encodes CASSEKTGTSNEQFF.

This clone was seen a few times. V usage is TRBV11-3 and J usage is TRBJ2-5; 7 bases match TRBD1. Germline V gives CDR1 SGHNT, CDR2 YENEEA. J lost 1 base, V lost 3 bases, and 2 bases had no gene match. This CDR3 is 14 amino acids long. CDR3 loop: CASSLTGFQETQYF. The CDR3 bases are TGTGCCAGCAGCTTGACAGGGTTCCAAGAGACCCAGTACTTC.

This clone was seen a handful of times. V is TRBV2 and J is TRBJ2-5; a possible D gene is TRBD1 (7 bases). CDR3 length equals 14 residues. With 6 bases removed from V and 1 base from J, the gap between germline ends came to 12 bases. Germline CDR1 reads SNHLY; CDR2 reads FYNNEI. The CDR3 nucleotides are TGTGCCAGCAGGGCGGGACAGACCCAAGAGACCCAGTACTTC. Amino acids: CASRAGQTQETQYF.

Comments on this clone: Relative to the germline gene, one junction end is altered; a read error may explain this. This chain connects TRBV6-5 to TRBJ1-4, with D tentatively TRBD1 (6 bases). The CDR3 sequence is 15 residues long. Germline V CDR1 and CDR2: MNHEY, SVGAGI. In DNA form, the CDR3 reads TGTGCCAGCAGTTACTCGAACAGGGAAAATGGAAAACTGTTTTTT. Residues: CASSYSNRENGKLFF.

This clone was counted between two and nine times. The CDR3 is CSESQGAADTEAFF. CDR3 in DNA: TGCAGCGAATCACAGGGGGCAGCGGACACTGAAGCTTTCTTT. The chain carries TRBV29-1 and TRBJ1-1; 9 bases align to TRBD1. The junction had 9 bases not matched to a gene; V was cut back by 7 bases and J by 3 bases. Germline lookup yields CDR1 SQVTM and CDR2 ANQGSEA. The CDR3 extends over 14 amino acids. The whole variable domain, remainder taken from reference TRBV29-1 and TRBJ1-1, is SAVISQKPSRDICQRGTSLTIQCQVDSQVTMMFWYRQQPGQSLTLIATANQGSEATYESGFVIDKFPISRPNLTFSTLTVSNMSPEDSSIYLCSESQGAADTEAFFGQGTRLTVV.

This clone occurred a few times. The genes are TRBV14 and TRBJ2-1; D is uncertain. The germline V and J ends were trimmed by 0 bases and 15 bases, with 15 bases remaining between them. This CDR3 has 13 residues. Germline CDR1 SGHDN, CDR2 FVKESK. Here the CDR3 DNA reads TGTGCCAGCAGCCAAGATACCCCCGTGAGTCCGTTCTTC. Protein: CASSQDTPVSPFF. Based on the CDR3 plus reference TRBV14 and TRBJ2-1, the full variable domain is EAGVTQFPSHSVIEKGQTVTLRCDPISGHDNLYWYRRVMGKEIKFLLHFVKESKQDESGMPNNRFLAERTGGTYSTLKVQPAELEDSGVYFCASSQDTPVSPFFGPGTRLTVL.

The chain joins TRBV6-1 to TRBJ2-7; 10 bases line up with TRBD1. The germline V gene has CDR1 MNHNS and CDR2 SASEGT. This CDR3 comprises 15 residues. Losses at the gene ends were 6 bases for V and 3 bases for J; bases not matched to a gene: 8. The CDR3 sequence is CASSPGQGGNYEQYF. CDR3 sequence (DNA): TGTGCCAGCAGCCCCGGACAGGGGGGGAACTACGAGCAGTACTTC.

The chain has TRBV19 and TRBJ2-4; 9 bases map to TRBD1. This CDR3 is 15 amino acids long. Germline values: CDR1 LNHDA, CDR2 SQIVND (reference sequence). The J segment lost 3 bases and the V segment lost 6 bases, leaving 6 bases of the junction unmatched. The CDR3 DNA reads TGTGCCAGTAGCCCAACAGGGGGCGGCAAAAACATTCAGTACTTC. It specifies CASSPTGGGKNIQYF.

The sample holds a few counts of this clone. The CDR3 nucleotides read TGCAGCGCAGGGGCTATTAACACTGAAGCTTTCTTT. Amino acid sequence: CSAGAINTEAFF. The chain has TRBV29-1 and TRBJ1-1; D may be TRBD1 (6 bases). CDR3 length: 12 residues. V was trimmed by 7 bases and J by 2 bases, leaving 11 bases between them. Germline V gene sequence: CDR1 SQVTM, CDR2 ANQGSEA.